Following are 16 T cell receptor beta chains from one sample sequenced in a study of metastatic and nonmetastatic thyroid tumors. TCRdb re-analyzed the PCR reads using MiXCR. The sample has 5,000 to 7,000 clones, around 30% seen once; the top ten hold less than 50%. No treatment had been given to any patient before thyroid surgery. Material for sequencing was tumor tissue. Receptors were obtained from a female donor with papillary thyroid cancer or a benign thyroid nodule (not recorded which). Some clones in this sample may be carry-over from other donors' samples.

Of note for this clone: This sequence may be a read error, since a much larger clone differs from it by one base. Other DNA sequences in the sample encode the same CDR3. V gene TRBV5-8 combines with J gene TRBJ2-1; TRBD1 is a possible D gene (5 bases). V lost 4 bases, J lost 10 bases, and 18 bases lay in between. CDR3 size: 14 residues. In germline, CDR1 is SGHTS, CDR2 YDEGEE. CDR3 amino acids: CASSVIGALGEQFF. In nucleotides, the CDR3 is TGTGCCAGCAGCGTGATAGGGGCCCTGGGCGAGCAGTTCTTC.

This clone appeared many times. This chain joins TRBV5-6 and TRBJ2-1; unclear D gene. V dropped 2 bases and J dropped 11 bases, with 11 bases sitting between them. Germline loops: CDR1 SGHDT, CDR2 YYEEEE. There are 12 residues in the CDR3. CDR3 DNA sequence: TGTGCCAGCAGCTTTAGTTCGGCGCAGCAGTTCTTC. Protein product: CASSFSSAQQFF.

Notes on this clone: The junction shows a germline mismatch at one end, possibly a read error. V is TRBV5-1 and J is TRBJ2-2, with D unresolved. The germline CDR1 and CDR2 sequences are SGHRS and YFSETQ. This CDR3 contains 14 residues. CDR3 residues: CASTGATNTGELFF. CDR3 coding DNA: TGCGCCAGCACAGGCGCAACGAACACTGGGGAGCTGTTTTTT.

This clone has just a few counts. The CDR3 sequence: CASSPRPRDRGNSPLHF. CDR3 DNA: TGTGCCAGCAGTCCGCGGCCGAGAGACAGGGGTAATTCACCCCTCCACTTT. The chain couples TRBV6-2 or TRBV6-3 to TRBJ1-6, with 8 positions matching TRBD1. Germline loops: CDR1 MNHEY, CDR2 SVGEGT. Trimming cost V 5 bases and J 6 bases; bases outside gene matches: 12. This CDR3 has 17 residues.

By frequency in the sample, this clone is medium-sized. This chain links TRBV15 with TRBJ2-6; D is possibly TRBD1 (6 bases). The germline V and J ends were trimmed by 5 bases and 2 bases, with 13 bases remaining between them. The CDR3 is made up of 16 amino acids. CDR1 LNHNV and CDR2 YYDKDF come from the germline V gene (reference sequence). In nucleotides, the CDR3 is TGTGCCACCAGCTCTATGTACAGGGCTGGGGCCAACGTCCTGACTTTC. Translation gives CATSSMYRAGANVLTF.

This clone was seen many times. The CDR3 protein is CASSLTGTGGYTDTQYF. Written as DNA, the CDR3 is TGCGCCAGCAGTCTAACCGGGACAGGGGGCTACACAGATACGCAGTATTTT. The rearrangement uses TRBV5-1 and TRBJ2-3; 12 nucleotides agree with TRBD1. CDR1 and CDR2 from the germline V gene are SGHRS and YFSETQ. After removal of 5 bases from V and 2 bases from J, the junction contained 9 bases not matched to a gene. The CDR3 sequence is 17 residues long. Complete variable domain (other parts from reference TRBV5-1 and TRBJ2-3): KAGVTQTPRYLIKTRGQQVTLSCSPISGHRSVSWYQQTPGQGLQFLFEYFSETQRNKGNFPGRFSGRQFSNSRSEMNVSTLELGDSALYLCASSLTGTGGYTDTQYFGPGTRLTVL.

This clone was seen only a few times. V is TRBV28 and J is TRBJ2-7; TRBD2 matches at 13 bases. This CDR3 is 18 amino acids long. The germline CDR1 and CDR2 sequences are MDHEN and SYDVKM. V trimming: 4 bases; J trimming: 4 bases; junction bases outside the gene matches: 13. The CDR3 is CASSSGLAGNLPSYEQYF. CDR3 sequence (DNA): TGTGCCAGCAGTTCGGGACTAGCGGGGAACCTTCCCTCATACGAGCAGTACTTC. The full variable domain, with the rest looked up from reference TRBV28 and TRBJ2-7, is DVKVTQSSRYLVKRTGEKVFLECVQDMDHENMFWYRQDPGLGLRLIYFSYDVKMKEKGDIPEGYSVSREKKERFSLILESASTNQTSMYLCASSSGLAGNLPSYEQYFGPGTRLTVT.

The chain carries TRBV6-4 and TRBJ2-3, with 10 bases that match TRBD2. This CDR3 is 14 amino acids long. The germline V gene has CDR1 MRHNA and CDR2 SNTAGT. The junction had 4 bases not matched to a gene; V was cut back by 6 bases and J by 4 bases. In DNA form, the CDR3 reads TGTGCCAGCAGCCCAGCGGGAGGGGCAGATACGCAGTATTTT. Its protein product is CASSPAGGADTQYF.

This clone qualifies as medium-sized. The V gene is TRBV4-3, the J gene TRBJ2-3; unclear D gene. The V gene's germline CDR1 is LGHNA and CDR2 YSLEER. Trimming took off 1 base at V and 2 bases at J, with 10 bases between the two ends. The CDR3 sequence is 15 residues long. DNA for the CDR3: TGCGCCAGCAGCCAAGGTCCGCTAAACACAGATACGCAGTATTTT. Translation: CASSQGPLNTDTQYF.

This clone is termed medium-sized. This chain links TRBV5-1 with TRBJ2-3; 10 bases are shared with TRBD2. The V gene's germline CDR1 is SGHRS and CDR2 YFSETQ. With V trimmed by 4 bases and J by 2 bases, 7 bases remained unmatched. The CDR3 length is 16 residues. CDR3 sequence reads: CASSLALAGPTDTQYF. The CDR3, as DNA: TGCGCCAGCAGCCTGGCACTAGCGGGGCCCACAGATACGCAGTATTTT.

In this sample, this clone is medium-sized. The chain is built from TRBV19 and TRBJ2-2; D possibly uses TRBD1 or TRBD2 (5 bases each). CDR3 size: 13 residues. V was clipped by 6 bases and J by 6 bases, with 11 bases between them. Germline V gene sequence: CDR1 LNHDA, CDR2 SQIVND (reference sequence). The CDR3 nucleotides are TGTGCCAGTAGCAGGGAGTGGGCCGGGGAGCTGTTTTTT. Encoded protein: CASSREWAGELFF.

A few counts support this clone. V gene TRBV27 combines with J gene TRBJ1-5; D unresolved. Germline lookup yields CDR1 MNHEY and CDR2 SMNVEV (reference sequence). The length of the CDR3 is 14 residues. V was shortened by 8 bases and J by 7 bases, with 18 bases between the two germline ends. This CDR3 reads CASGSGSGWQPQHF. CDR3 nucleotides: TGTGCCAGCGGATCAGGTTCGGGTTGGCAGCCCCAGCATTTT.

The rearrangement links TRBV11-3 to TRBJ1-6, with TRBD1 as a possible D gene (5 bases). Germline V gene lookup returns CDR1 SGHNT and CDR2 YENEEA. The CDR3 is 14 residues long. V lost 5 bases and J lost 10, with 15 bases in between. In DNA form, the CDR3 reads TGTGCCAGCAGCCGAAGTCAGGGCCGATCACCCCTCCACTTT. Its protein product is CASSRSQGRSPLHF. Based on the CDR3 plus reference TRBV11-3 and TRBJ1-6, the full variable domain is EAGVVQSPRYKIIEKKQPVAFWCNPISGHNTLYWYLQNLGQGPELLIRYENEEAVDDSQLPKDRFSAERLKGVDSTLKIQPAELGDSAVYLCASSRSQGRSPLHFGNGTRLTVT.

This clone was detected many times. The J gene is TRBJ2-1, the V gene TRBV20-1; perhaps TRBD2 as D (6 bases). Trimming removed 0 bases at V and 9 bases at J, with 18 bases between. The CDR3 loop spans 15 amino acids. Germline CDR1 and CDR2: DFQATT and SNEGSKA (reference sequence). The CDR3 protein is CSARDRRGIGGEQFF. In DNA form, the CDR3 reads TGCAGTGCTAGAGATCGGCGCGGGATAGGTGGTGAGCAGTTCTTC.

J is TRBJ1-5 and V is TRBV5-1; D is possibly TRBD1 (5 bases). The ends were cut back, 0 bases at V and 5 bases at J, with 12 bases in the middle. The CDR3 loop spans 15 amino acids. Germline CDR1 reads SGHRS; CDR2 reads YFSETQ. CDR3: CASSLGPGNHQPQHF. The CDR3 DNA reads TGCGCCAGCAGCTTGGGGCCAGGGAATCATCAGCCCCAGCATTTT. Full variable domain (outside the CDR3, taken from reference TRBV5-1 and TRBJ1-5): KAGVTQTPRYLIKTRGQQVTLSCSPISGHRSVSWYQQTPGQGLQFLFEYFSETQRNKGNFPGRFSGRQFSNSRSEMNVSTLELGDSALYLCASSLGPGNHQPQHFGDGTRLSIL.

This rearrangement joins TRBV10-3 to TRBJ2-7; 11 bases map to TRBD2. Germline lookup yields CDR1 ENHRY and CDR2 SYGVKD. J gave up 7 bases and V 7 bases, and 6 bases lay outside the gene matches. The CDR3 has 13 residues. The CDR3 DNA reads TGTGCCATCACTCCGGGACTAGCGGAGGAGCAGTACTTC. It is translated as CAITPGLAEEQYF.